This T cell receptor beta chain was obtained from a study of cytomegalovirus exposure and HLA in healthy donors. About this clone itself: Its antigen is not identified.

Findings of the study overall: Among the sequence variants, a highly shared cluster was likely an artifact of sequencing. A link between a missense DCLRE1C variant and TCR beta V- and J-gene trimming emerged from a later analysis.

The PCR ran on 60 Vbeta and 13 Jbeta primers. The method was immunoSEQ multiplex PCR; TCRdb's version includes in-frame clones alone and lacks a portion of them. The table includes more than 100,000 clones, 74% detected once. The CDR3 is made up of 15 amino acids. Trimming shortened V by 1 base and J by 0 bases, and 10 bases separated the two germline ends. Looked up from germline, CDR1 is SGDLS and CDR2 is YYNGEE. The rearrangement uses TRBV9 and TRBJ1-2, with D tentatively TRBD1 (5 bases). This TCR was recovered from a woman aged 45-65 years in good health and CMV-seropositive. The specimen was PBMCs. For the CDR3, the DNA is TGTGCCAGCAGCGTATTCAGGGCCGCTAACTATGGCTACACCTTC. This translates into CASSVFRAANYGYTF.